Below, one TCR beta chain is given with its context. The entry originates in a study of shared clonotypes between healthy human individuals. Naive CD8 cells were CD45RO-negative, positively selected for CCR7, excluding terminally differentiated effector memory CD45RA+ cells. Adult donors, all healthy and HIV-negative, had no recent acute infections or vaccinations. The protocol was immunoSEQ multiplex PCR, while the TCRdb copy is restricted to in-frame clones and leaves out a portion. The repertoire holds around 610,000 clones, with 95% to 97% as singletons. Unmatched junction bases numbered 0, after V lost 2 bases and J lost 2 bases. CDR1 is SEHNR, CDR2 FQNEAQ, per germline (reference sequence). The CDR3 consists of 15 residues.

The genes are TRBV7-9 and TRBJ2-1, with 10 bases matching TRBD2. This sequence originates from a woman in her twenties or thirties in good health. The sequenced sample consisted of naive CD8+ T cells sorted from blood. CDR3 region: CASSLTSGTYNEQFF. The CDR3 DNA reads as TGTGCCAGCAGCTTAACTAGCGGGACCTACAATGAGCAGTTCTTC.